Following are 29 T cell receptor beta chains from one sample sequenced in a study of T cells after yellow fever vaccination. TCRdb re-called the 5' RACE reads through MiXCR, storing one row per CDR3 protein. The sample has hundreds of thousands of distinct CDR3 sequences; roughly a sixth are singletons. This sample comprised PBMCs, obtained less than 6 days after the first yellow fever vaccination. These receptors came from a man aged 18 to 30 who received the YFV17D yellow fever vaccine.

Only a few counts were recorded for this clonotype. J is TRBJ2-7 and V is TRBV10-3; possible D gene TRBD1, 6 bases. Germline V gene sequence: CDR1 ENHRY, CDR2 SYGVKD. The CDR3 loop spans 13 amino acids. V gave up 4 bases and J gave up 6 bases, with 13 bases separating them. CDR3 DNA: TGTGCCATCAGTGTGCAGGGGTCTGGCGAGCAGTACGTC. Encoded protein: CAISVQGSGEQYV.

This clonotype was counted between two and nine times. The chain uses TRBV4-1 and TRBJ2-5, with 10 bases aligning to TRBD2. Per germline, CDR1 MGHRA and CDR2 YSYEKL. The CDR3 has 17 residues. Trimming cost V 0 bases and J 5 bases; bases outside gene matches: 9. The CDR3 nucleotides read TGCGCCAGCAGCCAAGAAACCAGCGGGGGGGCTTGGGAGACCCAGTACTTC. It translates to CASSQETSGGAWETQYF.

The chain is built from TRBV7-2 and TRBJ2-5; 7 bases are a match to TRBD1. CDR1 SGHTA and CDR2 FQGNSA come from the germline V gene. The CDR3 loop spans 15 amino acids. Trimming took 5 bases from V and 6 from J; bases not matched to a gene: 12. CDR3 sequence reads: CASSPDRDRLQTQYF. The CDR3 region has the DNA TGTGCCAGCAGCCCAGACAGGGACCGCCTTCAGACCCAGTACTTC.

This CDR3 is CASSLVSRAANYGYTF. CDR3 DNA sequence: TGTGCCAGCAGTTTAGTATCTCGGGCAGCTAACTATGGCTACACCTTC. V is TRBV12-3 or TRBV12-4 and J is TRBJ1-2, with D unclear. V lost 1 base, J lost 0 bases, and 12 bases lay in between. This CDR3 region has 16 residues.

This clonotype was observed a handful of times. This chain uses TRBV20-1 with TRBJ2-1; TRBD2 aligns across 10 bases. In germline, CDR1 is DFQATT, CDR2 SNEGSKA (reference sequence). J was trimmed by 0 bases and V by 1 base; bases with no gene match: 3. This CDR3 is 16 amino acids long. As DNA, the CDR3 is TGCAGTGCTAGAGCTAGCGGGGGAATCTCCTACAATGAGCAGTTCTTC. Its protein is CSARASGGISYNEQFF.

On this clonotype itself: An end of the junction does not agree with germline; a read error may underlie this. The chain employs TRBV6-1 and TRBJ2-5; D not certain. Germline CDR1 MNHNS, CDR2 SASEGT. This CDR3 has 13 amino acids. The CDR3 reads CASSPNNQENQYF. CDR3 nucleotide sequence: TGTGCCAGCAGTCCAAATAATCAAGAGAACCAGTACTTC.

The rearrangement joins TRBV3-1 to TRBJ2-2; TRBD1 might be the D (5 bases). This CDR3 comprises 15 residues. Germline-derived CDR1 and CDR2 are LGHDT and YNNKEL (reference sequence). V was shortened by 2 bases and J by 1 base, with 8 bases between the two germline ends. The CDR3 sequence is CASSQPDKNTGELFF. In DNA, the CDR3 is TGTGCCAGCAGCCAACCGGACAAGAACACCGGGGAGCTGTTTTTT. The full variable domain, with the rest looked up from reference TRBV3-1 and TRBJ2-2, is DTAVSQTPKYLVTQMGNDKSIKCEQNLGHDTMYWYKQDSKKFLKIMFSYNNKELIINETVPNRFSPKSPDKAHLNLHINSLELGDSAVYFCASSQPDKNTGELFFGEGSRLTVL.

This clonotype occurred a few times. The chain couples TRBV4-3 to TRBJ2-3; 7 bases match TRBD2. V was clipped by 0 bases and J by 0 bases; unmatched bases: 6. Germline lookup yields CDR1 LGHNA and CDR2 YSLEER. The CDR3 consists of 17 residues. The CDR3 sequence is CASSQDTAGASTDTQYF. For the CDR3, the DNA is TGCGCCAGCAGCCAAGATACGGCGGGAGCTAGCACAGATACGCAGTATTTT.

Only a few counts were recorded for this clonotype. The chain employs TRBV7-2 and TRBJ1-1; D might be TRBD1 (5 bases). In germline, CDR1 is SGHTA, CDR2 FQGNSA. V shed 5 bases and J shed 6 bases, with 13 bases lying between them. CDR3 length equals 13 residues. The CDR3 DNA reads TGTGCCAGCAGCCAAACCAGGGTTGCTGAAGCTTTCTTT. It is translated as CASSQTRVAEAFF.

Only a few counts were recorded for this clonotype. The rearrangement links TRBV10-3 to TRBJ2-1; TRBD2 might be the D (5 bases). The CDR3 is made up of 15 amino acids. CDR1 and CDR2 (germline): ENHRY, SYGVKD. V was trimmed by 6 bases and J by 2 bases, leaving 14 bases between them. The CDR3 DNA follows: TGTGCCATCAGCCTTCGCCTCGGGGCCTACAATGAGCAGTTCTTC. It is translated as CAISLRLGAYNEQFF.

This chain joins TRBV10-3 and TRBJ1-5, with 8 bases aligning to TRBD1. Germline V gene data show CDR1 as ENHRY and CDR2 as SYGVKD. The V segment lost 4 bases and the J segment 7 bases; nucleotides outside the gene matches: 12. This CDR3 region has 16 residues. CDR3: CAISASAGGAEQPQHF. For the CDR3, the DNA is TGTGCCATCAGTGCTTCGGCAGGGGGCGCAGAACAGCCCCAGCATTTT.

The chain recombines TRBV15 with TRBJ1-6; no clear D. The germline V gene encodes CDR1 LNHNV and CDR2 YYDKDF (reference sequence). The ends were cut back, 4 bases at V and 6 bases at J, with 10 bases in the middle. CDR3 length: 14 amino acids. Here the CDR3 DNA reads TGTGCCACCAGCAATCTAGCGGGTAATTCACCCCTCCACTTT. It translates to CATSNLAGNSPLHF.

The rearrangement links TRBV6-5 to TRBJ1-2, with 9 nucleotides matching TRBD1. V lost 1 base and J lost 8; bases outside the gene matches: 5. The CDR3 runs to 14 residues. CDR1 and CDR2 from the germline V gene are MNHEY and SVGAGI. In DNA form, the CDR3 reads TGTGCCAGCAGTTACTTTGGGACAGGGATCGGCTACACCTTC. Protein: CASSYFGTGIGYTF.

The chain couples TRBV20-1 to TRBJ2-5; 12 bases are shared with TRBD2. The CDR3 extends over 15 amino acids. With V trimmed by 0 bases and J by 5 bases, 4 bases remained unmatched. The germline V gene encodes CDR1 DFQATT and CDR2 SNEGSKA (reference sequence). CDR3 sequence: CSARETGTSGETQYF. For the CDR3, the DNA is TGCAGTGCTAGAGAGACCGGGACTAGCGGGGAGACCCAGTACTTC.

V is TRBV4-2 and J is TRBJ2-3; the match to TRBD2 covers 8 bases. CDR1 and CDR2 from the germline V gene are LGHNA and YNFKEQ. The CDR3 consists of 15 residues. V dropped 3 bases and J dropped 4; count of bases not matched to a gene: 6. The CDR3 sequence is CASSHPSGRADTQYF. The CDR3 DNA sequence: TGTGCCAGCAGCCACCCTAGCGGGCGGGCAGATACGCAGTATTTT.

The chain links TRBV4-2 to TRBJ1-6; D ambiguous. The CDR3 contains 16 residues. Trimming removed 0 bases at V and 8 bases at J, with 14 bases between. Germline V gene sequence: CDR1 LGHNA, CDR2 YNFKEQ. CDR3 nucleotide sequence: TGTGCCAGCAGCCAAGATTTTGGGCTTCCTTATTCACCCCTCCACTTT. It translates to CASSQDFGLPYSPLHF.

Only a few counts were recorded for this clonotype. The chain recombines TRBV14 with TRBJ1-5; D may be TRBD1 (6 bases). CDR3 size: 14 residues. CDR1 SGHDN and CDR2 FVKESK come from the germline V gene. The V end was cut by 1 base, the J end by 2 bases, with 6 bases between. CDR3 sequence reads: CASSQAGGNQPQHF. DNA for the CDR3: TGTGCCAGCAGCCAAGCAGGGGGCAATCAGCCCCAGCATTTT.

CDR3 amino acids: CASSYLVGQSYNEQFF. The CDR3 nucleotides are TGTGCCAGCAGCTATTTAGTGGGACAGTCCTACAATGAGCAGTTCTTC. The rearrangement uses TRBV5-4 and TRBJ2-1; 7 nucleotides agree with TRBD1. V was clipped by 3 bases and J by 1 base; unmatched bases: 7. CDR1 and CDR2 from the germline V gene are SGHNT and YYREEE (reference sequence). The CDR3 length is 16 residues.

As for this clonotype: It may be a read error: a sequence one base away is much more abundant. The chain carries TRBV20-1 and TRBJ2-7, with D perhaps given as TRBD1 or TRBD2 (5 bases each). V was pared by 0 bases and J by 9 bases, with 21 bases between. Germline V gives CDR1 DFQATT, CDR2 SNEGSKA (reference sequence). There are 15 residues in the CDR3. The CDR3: CSARDYGRQWDVQYF. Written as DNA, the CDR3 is TGCAGTGCTAGAGATTATGGCAGGCAATGGGACGTGCAGTACTTC.

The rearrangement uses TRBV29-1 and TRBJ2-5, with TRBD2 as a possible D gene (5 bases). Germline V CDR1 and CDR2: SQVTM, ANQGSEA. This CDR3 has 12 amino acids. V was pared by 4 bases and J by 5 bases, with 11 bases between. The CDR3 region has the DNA TGCAGCGTTGTAAGGGAGAGGGAGACCCAGTACTTC. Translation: CSVVRERETQYF.

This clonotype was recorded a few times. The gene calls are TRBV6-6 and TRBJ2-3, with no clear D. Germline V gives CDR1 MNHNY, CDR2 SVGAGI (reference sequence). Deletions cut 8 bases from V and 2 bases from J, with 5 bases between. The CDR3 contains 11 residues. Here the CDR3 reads CASGVTDTQYF. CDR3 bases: TGTGCCAGCGGCGTCACAGATACGCAGTATTTT.

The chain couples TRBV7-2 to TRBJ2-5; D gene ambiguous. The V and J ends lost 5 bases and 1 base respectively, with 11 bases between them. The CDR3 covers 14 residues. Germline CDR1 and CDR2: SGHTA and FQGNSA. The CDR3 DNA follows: TGTGCCAGCAGCAAGGGCCCCCTCCAAGAGACCCAGTACTTC. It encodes CASSKGPLQETQYF.

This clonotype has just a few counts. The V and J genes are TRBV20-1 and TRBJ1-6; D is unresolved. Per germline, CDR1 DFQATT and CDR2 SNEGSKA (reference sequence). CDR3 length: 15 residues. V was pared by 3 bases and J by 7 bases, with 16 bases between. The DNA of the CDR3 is TGCAGTGCTAGCATCCAGGCGCGAGAGAATTCACCCCTCCACTTT. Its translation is CSASIQARENSPLHF.

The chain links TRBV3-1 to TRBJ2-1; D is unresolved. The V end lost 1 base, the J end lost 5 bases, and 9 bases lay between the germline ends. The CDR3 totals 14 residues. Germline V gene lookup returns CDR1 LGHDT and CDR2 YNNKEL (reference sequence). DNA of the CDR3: TGTGCCAGCAGCCAAGTGACCGGAAACAATGAGCAGTTCTTC. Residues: CASSQVTGNNEQFF.

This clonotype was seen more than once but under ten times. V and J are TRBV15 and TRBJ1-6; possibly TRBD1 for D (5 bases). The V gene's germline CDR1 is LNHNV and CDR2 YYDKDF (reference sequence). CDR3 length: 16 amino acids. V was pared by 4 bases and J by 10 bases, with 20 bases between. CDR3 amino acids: CATSTSRGLLGSPLHF. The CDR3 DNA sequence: TGTGCCACCAGCACGTCTCGGGGCCTGCTCGGATCACCCCTCCACTTT.

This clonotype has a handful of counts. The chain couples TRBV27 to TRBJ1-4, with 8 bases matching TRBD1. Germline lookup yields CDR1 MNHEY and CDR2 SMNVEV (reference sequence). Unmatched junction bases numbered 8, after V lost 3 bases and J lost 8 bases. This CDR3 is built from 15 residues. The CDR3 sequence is CASSFRETGDEKLFF. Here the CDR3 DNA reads TGTGCCAGCAGTTTTAGGGAGACAGGGGACGAAAAACTGTTTTTT.

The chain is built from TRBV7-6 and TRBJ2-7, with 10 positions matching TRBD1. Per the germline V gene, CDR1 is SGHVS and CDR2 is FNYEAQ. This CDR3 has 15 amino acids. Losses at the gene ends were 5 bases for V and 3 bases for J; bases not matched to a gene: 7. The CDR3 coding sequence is TGTGCCAGCAGCCCCGGACAGGGGGGCCTCTACGAGCAGTACTTC. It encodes CASSPGQGGLYEQYF.

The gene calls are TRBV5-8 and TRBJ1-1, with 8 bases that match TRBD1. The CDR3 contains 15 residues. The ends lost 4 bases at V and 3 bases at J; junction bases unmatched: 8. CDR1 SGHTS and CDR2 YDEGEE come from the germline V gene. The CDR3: CASSETGGRDTEAFF. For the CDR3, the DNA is TGTGCCAGCAGCGAAACAGGGGGAAGGGACACTGAAGCTTTCTTT. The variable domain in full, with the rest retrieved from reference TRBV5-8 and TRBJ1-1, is EAGVTQSPTHLIKTRGQQATLRCSPISGHTSVYWYQQALGLGLQFLLWYDEGEERNRGNFPPRFSGRQFPNYSSELNVNALELEDSALYLCASSETGGRDTEAFFGQGTRLTVV.

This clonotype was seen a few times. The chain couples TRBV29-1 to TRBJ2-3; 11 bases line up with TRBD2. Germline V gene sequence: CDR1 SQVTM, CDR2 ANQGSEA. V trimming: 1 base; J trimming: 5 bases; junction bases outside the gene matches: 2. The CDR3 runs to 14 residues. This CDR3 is CSVEVAGGIDTQYF. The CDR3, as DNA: TGCAGCGTTGAAGTAGCGGGGGGGATAGATACGCAGTATTTT.